The 9 T cell receptor beta chains given below trace back to one sample, sequenced in a study of T cell responses to AZD1222 COVID-19 vaccine. Method: immunoSEQ multiplex PCR; TCRdb's copy keeps in-frame clones and lacks some. The data show about 150,000 clones, over 75% seen once. The sequencing here drew on peripheral blood, taken on day 0 of AZD1222 vaccination. Receptors originate from an adult in good health.

The chain links TRBV4-3 to TRBJ2-1; 9 bases match TRBD2. Germline V CDR1 and CDR2: LGHNA, YSLEER. The CDR3 extends over 18 amino acids. V dropped 0 bases and J dropped 3; count of bases not matched to a gene: 9. CDR3 in amino acids: CASSQDSWVAGVYNEQFF. Written as DNA, the CDR3 is TGCGCCAGCAGCCAAGATTCATGGGTAGCGGGGGTCTACAATGAGCAGTTCTTC.

The V call is TRBV10-3, the J call TRBJ2-3, with TRBD2 matching 8 bases. Looked up from germline, CDR1 is ENHRY and CDR2 is SYGVKD. The CDR3 sequence is 15 residues long. V trimming: 3 bases; J trimming: 3 bases; junction bases outside the gene matches: 5. CDR3 residues: CAISDGGAVTDTQYF. CDR3 DNA sequence: TGTGCCATCAGTGACGGGGGGGCAGTAACAGATACGCAGTATTTT.

This clone was seen just once. The rearrangement uses TRBV19 and TRBJ1-5; a possible D gene is TRBD1 (6 bases). Germline CDR1 reads LNHDA; CDR2 reads SQIVND (reference sequence). CDR3 size: 17 residues. V lost 3 bases to trimming and J lost 4 bases, with 19 bases between them. CDR3 nucleotide sequence: TGTGCCAGTAGTATGAGGGGGATTGGTTCCGGGAATCAGCCCCAGCATTTT. As protein: CASSMRGIGSGNQPQHF.

The genes are TRBV4-2 and TRBJ1-1, with a weak D call TRBD1 (5 bases). Trimming shortened V by 0 bases and J by 1 base, and 6 bases separated the two germline ends. This CDR3 is built from 14 residues. Germline assignment: CDR1 LGHNA and CDR2 YNFKEQ. CDR3 in amino acids: CASSQEGENTEAFF. CDR3 sequence (DNA): TGTGCCAGCAGCCAAGAGGGGGAGAACACTGAAGCTTTCTTT.

The V call is TRBV5-1, the J call TRBJ1-2; unclear D gene. Trimming left V 6 bases short and J 2 bases short, with 11 bases between. The CDR3 spans 13 residues. In germline, CDR1 is SGHRS, CDR2 YFSETQ. This chain's CDR3 is CASTSGQNYGYTF. In DNA, the CDR3 is TGCGCCAGCACCTCCGGCCAGAACTATGGCTACACCTTC.

This clone was detected only a few times. V usage is TRBV7-2 and J usage is TRBJ2-1; 7 bases map to TRBD2. Trimming at V came to 1 base and at J to 8 bases, leaving 5 bases not matched to a gene. The germline CDR1 and CDR2 sequences are SGHTA and FQGNSA. This CDR3 has 14 amino acids. CDR3 residues: CASSLGGRVDEQFF. The CDR3 DNA is TGTGCCAGCAGCTTAGGGGGGAGGGTCGATGAGCAGTTCTTC.

This chain links TRBV12-5 with TRBJ1-3; the D is unclear. Germline loops: CDR1 LGHNT, CDR2 FRNRAP. This CDR3 is 14 amino acids long. V was trimmed by 2 bases and J by 5 bases, leaving 10 bases between them. In DNA, the CDR3 is TGTGCTAGTGGTTTGCGGAATTCGAGAAACACCATATATTTT. Translation: CASGLRNSRNTIYF.

This clone has just a few counts. V usage is TRBV28 and J usage is TRBJ2-1; 9 bases match TRBD2. The CDR3 is 16 residues long. Unmatched junction bases numbered 1, after V lost 1 base and J lost 0 bases. Germline assignment: CDR1 MDHEN and CDR2 SYDVKM. The CDR3 DNA follows: TGTGCCAGCAGTTTATCGGGACTAGCCTCCTACAATGAGCAGTTCTTC. It encodes CASSLSGLASYNEQFF.

The V call is TRBV6-4, the J call TRBJ2-6; possible D gene TRBD1, 6 bases. The germline gives CDR1 MRHNA, CDR2 SNTAGT. The V gene lost 4 bases and the J gene lost 0 bases, with 13 bases spanning the gap. The CDR3 runs 17 residues. CDR3 coding DNA: TGTGCCAGCAGTGGCGAGAGGGGGACCTCTGGGGCCAACGTCCTGACTTTC. As protein: CASSGERGTSGANVLTF.